This passage covers 17 T cell receptor beta chains from one sample sequenced in a study of control samples from healthy donors and cancer patients. Some clones are missing from TCRdb's copy, which holds only in-frame ones; the method was immunoSEQ multiplex PCR. The sample includes about 160,000 clones, approximately 90% seen only once; the top ten take about 0.73%. The sequencing input was blood. Receptor source: a woman in her twenties or thirties in good health.

The V gene is TRBV9, the J gene TRBJ2-3, with TRBD2 as a possible D gene (6 bases). Germline assignment: CDR1 SGDLS and CDR2 YYNGEE. The CDR3 consists of 15 residues. Trimming removed 4 bases at V and 1 base at J, with 13 bases between. The DNA for the CDR3 is TGTGCCAGCAGCCCGGGAGCGTACGGCACAGATACGCAGTATTTT. Its translation is CASSPGAYGTDTQYF.

The genes are TRBV5-5 and TRBJ1-5, with D possibly being TRBD1 (5 bases). Germline V gives CDR1 SGHKS, CDR2 YYEKEE (reference sequence). CDR3 length equals 12 residues. Trimming removed 1 base from V and 11 bases from J, with 10 bases in between. CDR3 sequence reads: CASSLLGGTQHF. In nucleotides, the CDR3 is TGTGCCAGCAGCTTGTTGGGGGGGACCCAGCATTTT.

The V and J genes are TRBV5-4 and TRBJ2-2; 8 positions agree with TRBD1. The V and J ends lost 4 bases and 6 bases, in that order; junction bases with no gene match: 5. This CDR3 region has 14 residues. CDR1 and CDR2 from the germline V gene are SGHNT and YYREEE (reference sequence). CDR3 residues: CASSPRGPAGELFF. The CDR3 DNA reads TGTGCCAGCAGCCCCAGGGGGCCCGCCGGGGAGCTGTTTTTT.

The V gene is TRBV15, the J gene TRBJ1-5; tentatively, D is TRBD1 (5 bases). The CDR3 sequence is 16 residues long. The ends were cut back, 3 bases at V and 6 bases at J, with 18 bases in the middle. Germline V lookup: CDR1 LNHNV, CDR2 YYDKDF (reference sequence). The CDR3 is CATSSPIQGVSQPQHF. Here the CDR3 DNA reads TGTGCCACCAGCAGTCCCATCCAGGGAGTCAGTCAGCCCCAGCATTTT. The whole variable domain, remainder taken from reference TRBV15 and TRBJ1-5, is DAMVIQNPRYQVTQFGKPVTLSCSQTLNHNVMYWYQQKSSQAPKLLFHYYDKDFNNEADTPDNFQSRRPNTSFCFLDIRSPGLGDTAMYLCATSSPIQGVSQPQHFGDGTRLSIL.

This chain joins TRBV9 and TRBJ2-6; no firm D call. Germline CDR1 and CDR2: SGDLS and YYNGEE. V was shortened by 0 bases and J by 0 bases, with 13 bases between the two germline ends. This CDR3 contains 18 residues. The CDR3 DNA reads as TGTGCCAGCAGCGTAGGTTCAGGTCTAAGCTCTGGGGCCAACGTCCTGACTTTC. Amino acid sequence: CASSVGSGLSSGANVLTF.

The chain employs TRBV19 and TRBJ1-1; D ambiguous. CDR1 is LNHDA, CDR2 SQIVND, per germline (reference sequence). This CDR3 comprises 13 residues. V dropped 3 bases and J dropped 0 bases, with 5 bases sitting between them. The CDR3 loop reads CASSINVNTEAFF. The CDR3 region has the DNA TGTGCCAGTAGTATCAACGTGAACACTGAAGCTTTCTTT.

This rearrangement joins TRBV28 to TRBJ2-7; 8 positions agree with TRBD1. CDR1 and CDR2 (germline): MDHEN, SYDVKM. The CDR3 sequence is 15 residues long. V dropped 8 bases and J dropped 0; count of bases not matched to a gene: 9. CDR3 loop: CASYPTGANSYEQYF. In DNA, the CDR3 is TGTGCCAGCTACCCGACAGGGGCCAACTCCTACGAGCAGTACTTC.

The V gene is TRBV14, the J gene TRBJ1-2, with D unclear. Germline loops: CDR1 SGHDN, CDR2 FVKESK. V was trimmed by 0 bases and J by 0 bases, leaving 5 bases between them. The CDR3 has 14 residues. CDR3 bases: TGTGCCAGCAGCCAAGACCACGCTAACTATGGCTACACCTTC. Encoded protein: CASSQDHANYGYTF.

A single count supports this clone. The rearrangement joins TRBV11-1 to TRBJ1-2; 12 bases match TRBD1. V shed 5 bases, J shed 7 bases, and the junction held 5 bases outside the gene matches. The CDR3 loop spans 14 amino acids. Germline CDR1 reads SGHAT; CDR2 reads FQDESV (reference sequence). The CDR3, as DNA: TGTGCCAGCAGCGTCCCGGGACAGGGGGCTGGCTACACCTTC. The encoded protein is CASSVPGQGAGYTF. Full variable domain (remainder filled in from reference TRBV11-1 and TRBJ1-2): EAEVAQSPRYKITEKSQAVAFWCDPISGHATLYWYRQILGQGPELLVQFQDESVVDDSQLPKDRFSAERLKGVDSTLKIQPAELGDSAMYLCASSVPGQGAGYTFGSGTRLTVV.

The rearrangement uses TRBV5-6 and TRBJ2-1; D is ambiguous. Germline V gene sequence: CDR1 SGHDT, CDR2 YYEEEE. The CDR3 has 17 amino acids. V was clipped by 1 base and J by 3 bases, with 17 bases between them. CDR3 in DNA: TGTGCCAGCAGCTTGTTCCCGGGCCGTCCCCGCTACAATGAGCAGTTCTTC. It specifies CASSLFPGRPRYNEQFF.

J is TRBJ2-6 and V is TRBV27, with D possibly being TRBD1 (6 bases). Germline V gene data show CDR1 as MNHEY and CDR2 as SMNVEV (reference sequence). The V end was cut by 6 bases, the J end by 0 bases, with 9 bases between. The length of the CDR3 is 15 residues. CDR3 loop: CASRGQSSGANVLTF. The CDR3 DNA reads TGTGCCAGCAGGGGACAATCCTCTGGGGCCAACGTCCTGACTTTC. Combining the CDR3 with reference TRBV27 and TRBJ2-6 gives the whole variable domain EAQVTQNPRYLITVTGKKLTVTCSQNMNHEYMSWYRQDPGLGLRQIYYSMNVEVTDKGDVPEGYKVSRKEKRNFPLILESPSPNQTSLYFCASRGQSSGANVLTFGAGSRLTVL.

The V call is TRBV25-1, the J call TRBJ2-5, with D perhaps matching TRBD1 (5 bases). The CDR3 length is 15 residues. CDR1 and CDR2 from the germline V gene are MGHDK and SYGVNS. Deletions cut 0 bases from V and 5 bases from J, with 13 bases between. The CDR3 is CASSEYLGDPETQYF. In nucleotides, the CDR3 is TGTGCCAGCAGTGAATATTTAGGGGATCCCGAGACCCAGTACTTC.

The rearrangement links TRBV9 to TRBJ2-5, with D possibly matching TRBD1 (6 bases). V lost 0 bases and J lost 1, with 7 bases in between. Germline CDR1 SGDLS, CDR2 YYNGEE. The CDR3 extends over 14 amino acids. CDR3 DNA: TGTGCCAGCAGCGTAGAGGACAGCCAAGAGACCCAGTACTTC. Translation: CASSVEDSQETQYF.

V gene TRBV10-3 combines with J gene TRBJ1-3; D remains unclear. The CDR3 has 14 residues. With 5 bases removed from V and 1 base from J, the gap between germline ends came to 9 bases. CDR1 and CDR2 (germline): ENHRY, SYGVKD. In nucleotides, the CDR3 is TGTGCCATCAGTCGAACGGCTTCTGGAAACACCATATATTTT. This sequence encodes CAISRTASGNTIYF.

The rearrangement links TRBV27 to TRBJ2-3; the D gene could be TRBD1 or TRBD2 (6 bases each). V dropped 4 bases and J dropped 10 bases, with 15 bases sitting between them. The CDR3 runs to 13 residues. Germline CDR1 reads MNHEY; CDR2 reads SMNVEV (reference sequence). The CDR3, as DNA: TGTGCCAGCAGTTCGTTGGGGGGCTCGGCGCAGTATTTT. The encoded protein is CASSSLGGSAQYF.

The CDR3 nucleotides are TGTGCCAGCAGCCATCAGGACACCGGGGAGCTGTTTTTT. Protein: CASSHQDTGELFF. The rearrangement joins TRBV14 to TRBJ2-2; D not certain. The CDR3 sequence is 13 residues long. The germline V gene has CDR1 SGHDN and CDR2 FVKESK. Trimming cost V 3 bases and J 3 bases, with 5 bases left between them.

This chain links TRBV27 with TRBJ1-1, with D hard to call. CDR3 length equals 12 residues. Germline V gene sequence: CDR1 MNHEY, CDR2 SMNVEV (reference sequence). Trimming removed 6 bases from V and 6 bases from J, with 11 bases in between. The CDR3 DNA follows: TGTGCCAGCAGCGGACTTGGGCCTGAAGCTTTCTTT. This codes for CASSGLGPEAFF.